This T cell receptor (beta chain) stems from a study of CXCR3-negative and CXCR3-positive naive CD8 T cells. Concerning this clonotype itself: Its specificity is unknown.

The germline V gene has CDR1 SQVTM and CDR2 ANQGSEA. CDR3 length: 14 residues. Whole-study results and caveats: For the naive subsets, surface CD5 was similar, and TCR strength was inferred from TRB CDR3 properties. The study found comparably high diversity in both naive subsets and much lower diversity in memory CD8+ cells. Comparison of naive CXCR3-negative and CXCR3-positive cells revealed similar TRBV-TRBJ usage, while memory cells differed.

5' RACE that incorporated UMI labels was used to prepare the TRB cDNA libraries. One entry per CDR3 protein, without DNA, is what TCRdb gives after re-calling the 5' RACE reads. The listing contains around 47,000 distinct CDR3 sequences. The sorting of each CD8+ T cell subset was done in triplicate, at 250,000 to 300,000 cells each. This chain uses TRBV29-1 with TRBJ2-3; absent DNA, TCRdb's TRBD1 call cannot be checked. The sample comprised memory CD8+ T cells from blood. The sequence came from a human donor in good health. Some clones in this sample may be carry-over from other donors' samples. The CDR3 is CSVEGGQGKDTQYF.